This T cell receptor beta chain was profiled in a study of OX40 agonist ivuxolimab in advanced cancers. Only in-frame clones appear in the TCRdb table, and some are missing; sequencing was by immunoSEQ multiplex PCR. The table lists more than 100,000 clones, 80% to 90% of them singletons. The receptor was derived from an adult with an advanced solid tumor such as melanoma, head and neck, liver or kidney cancer. The material sequenced was CD4+ or CD8+ T cells sorted from blood, taken in a trial of the OX40 agonist ivuxolimab.

The CDR3 protein is CAIHRPGQGAREQYF. The CDR3 nucleotides read TGTGCCATCCACCGACCGGGACAGGGGGCGCGAGAGCAGTACTTC. This chain connects TRBV5-8 to TRBJ2-7; 12 bases fit TRBD1. With 9 bases clipped from V and 7 bases from J, the junction kept 14 bases outside the gene matches. This CDR3 has 15 amino acids. Germline V gene sequence: CDR1 SGHTS, CDR2 YDEGEE.